This T cell receptor (beta chain) was profiled in a study of identical twins. Notes on the study in general: High-abundance cord blood beta clonotypes had fewer insertions; memory repertoires showed none.

Ten or more counts support this clonotype. What it binds is not known. TCRdb reprocessed the 5' RACE reads via MiXCR and lists one record per CDR3 protein. Found here are 200,000 to 300,000 distinct CDR3 sequences, roughly a tenth of them singletons; the top ten hold over 8%. Germline values: CDR1 SNHLY, CDR2 FYNNEI. V lost 4 bases and J 4 bases, leaving 13 bases between the germline ends. CDR3 length equals 14 residues. The V gene is TRBV2, the J gene TRBJ2-5, with D possibly TRBD2 on 5 matching bases. The receptor was derived from a man aged 50 or older in good health. Input material: memory T cells sorted from blood. CDR3: CASSGPGRGETQYF. The CDR3 region has the DNA TGTGCCAGCAGTGGACCTGGCCGGGGAGAGACCCAGTACTTC.